The source of this T cell receptor beta chain is a study of T-cell memory formation after mild COVID-19. TCRdb fed the 5' RACE reads into MiXCR, producing one record per CDR3 protein. The sample lists under 400,000 distinct CDR3 sequences, about 21% occurring once. The length of the CDR3 is 12 residues. Germline V gene sequence: CDR1 SQVTM, CDR2 ANQGSEA. The V end was cut by 6 bases, the J end by 6 bases, with 14 bases between. This clonotype has just a few counts. The specimen was PBMCs or a T cell subset sorted from them (not recorded which). The receptor comes from an adult woman who had mild COVID-19 (a few samples of this study predate the infection). Cell type and time point are not known. The rearrangement links TRBV29-1 to TRBJ2-5; the D gene is possibly TRBD1 (6 bases). The CDR3 bases are TGCAGCGTAACGGCCGGGACAAAGACCCAGTACTTC. It is translated as CSVTAGTKTQYF.